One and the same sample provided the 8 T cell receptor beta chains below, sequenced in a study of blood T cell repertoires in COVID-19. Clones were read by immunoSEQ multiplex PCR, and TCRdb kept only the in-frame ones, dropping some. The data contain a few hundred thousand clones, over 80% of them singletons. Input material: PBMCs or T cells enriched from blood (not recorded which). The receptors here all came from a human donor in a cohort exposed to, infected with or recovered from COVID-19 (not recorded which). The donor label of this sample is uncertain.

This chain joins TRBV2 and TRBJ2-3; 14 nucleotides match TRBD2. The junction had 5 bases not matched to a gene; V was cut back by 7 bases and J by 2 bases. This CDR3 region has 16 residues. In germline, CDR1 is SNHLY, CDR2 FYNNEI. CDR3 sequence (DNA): TGTGCCAGCAAAAGGACTAGCGGGGGGCTCACAGATACGCAGTATTTT. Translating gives CASKRTSGGLTDTQYF.

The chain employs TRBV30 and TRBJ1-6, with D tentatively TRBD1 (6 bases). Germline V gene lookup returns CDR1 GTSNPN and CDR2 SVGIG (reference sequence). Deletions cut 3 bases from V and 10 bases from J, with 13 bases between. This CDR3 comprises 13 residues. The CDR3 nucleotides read TGTGCCTGGAGGGCGGGGGGGCGCTCACCCCTCCACTTT. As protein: CAWRAGGRSPLHF.

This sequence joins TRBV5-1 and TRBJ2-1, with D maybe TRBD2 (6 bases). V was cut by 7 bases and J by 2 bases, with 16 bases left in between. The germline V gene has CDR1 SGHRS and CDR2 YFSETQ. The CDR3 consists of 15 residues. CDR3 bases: TGCGCCAGCTCTTTGCGGGACTCCCCCTACAATGAGCAGTTCTTC. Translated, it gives CASSLRDSPYNEQFF.

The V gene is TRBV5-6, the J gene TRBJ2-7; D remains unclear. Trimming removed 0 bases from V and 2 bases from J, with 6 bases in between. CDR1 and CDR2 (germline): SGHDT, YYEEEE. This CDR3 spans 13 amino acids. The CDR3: CASSLVTAYEQYF. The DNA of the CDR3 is TGTGCCAGCAGCTTGGTCACAGCCTACGAGCAGTACTTC.

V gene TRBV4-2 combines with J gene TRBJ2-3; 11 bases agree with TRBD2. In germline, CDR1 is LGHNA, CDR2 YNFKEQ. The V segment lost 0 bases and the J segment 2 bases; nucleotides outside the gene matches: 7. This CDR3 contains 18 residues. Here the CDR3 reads CASSQENFSGGDTDTQYF. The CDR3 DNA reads TGTGCCAGCAGCCAAGAAAACTTTAGCGGGGGGGACACAGATACGCAGTATTTT.

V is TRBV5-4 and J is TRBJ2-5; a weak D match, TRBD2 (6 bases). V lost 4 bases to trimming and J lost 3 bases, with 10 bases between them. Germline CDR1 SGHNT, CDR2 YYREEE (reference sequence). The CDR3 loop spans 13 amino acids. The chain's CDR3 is CASSAGPEETQYF. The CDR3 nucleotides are TGTGCCAGCAGCGCGGGACCAGAAGAGACCCAGTACTTC.

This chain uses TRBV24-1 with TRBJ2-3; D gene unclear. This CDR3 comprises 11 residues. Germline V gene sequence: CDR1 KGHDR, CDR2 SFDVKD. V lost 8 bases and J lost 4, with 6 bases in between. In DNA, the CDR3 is TGTGCCACCACCGCGGCAGATACGCAGTATTTT. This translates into CATTAADTQYF.

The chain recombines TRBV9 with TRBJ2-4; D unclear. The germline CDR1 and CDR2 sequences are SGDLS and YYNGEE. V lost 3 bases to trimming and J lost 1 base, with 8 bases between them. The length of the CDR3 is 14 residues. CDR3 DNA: TGTGCCAGCAGCGGGGCCCATGCCAAAAACATTCAGTACTTC. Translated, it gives CASSGAHAKNIQYF.